Listed here is a single T cell receptor (beta chain). It lacks a known antigen. No base quality information exists; no much larger clone differs at one position. V is shortened by 1 base, J by 6 bases, and the region joining them spans 15 bases. From the cysteine through the phenylalanine, the CDR3 covers 15 amino acids. Solely the CDR3 DNA is kept, with 45 bases framed from the first base. The germline V gene specifies SGHVS as CDR1 and FQNEAQ as CDR2. This entry comes from a study of T cell responses to AZD1222 COVID-19 vaccine (dated by TCRdb to the early 2020s). Background for the entire study: AZD1222 recipients whose second dose came at about 4 weeks and those whose second dose came at about 12 weeks were combined into one group, since spike-specific TCR depth and breadth did not differ between the two schedules. TCR sequencing covered 230 to 250 trial participants: 200 to 220 given two doses of AZD1222 and around 25 given two doses of MenACWY control vaccine. Trial participants were enrolled into age subgroups of 18-55, 56-69 and 70-plus years, which contained about 150, 27 and 61 TCR-sequenced participants, respectively. Study-wide findings and limitations: Participants were mostly white British, with more females than males. The authors suggested clonal diversity may have been underestimated. Reportedly, close to half of the unique spike-specific TCRs recognized epitopes lying outside the regions that are mutated in the B.1.351 and B.1.1.7 variants. Because no day 14 peak-response samples were available, repertoires were characterized only after the peak T cell response. The 56-69-year group was small, and its depth increase did not reach significance, likely because of low power. Vaccine-associated CD4 TCRs spanned the whole spike protein, with dominant responses in regions 160-218 and 743-854. A significant rise in spike-specific TCR breadth and depth was observed after two AZD1222 doses relative to day 0 and relative to MenACWY recipients. Conclusions about previously exposed vaccinees were limited because only six AZD1222 recipients were SARS-CoV-2 seropositive at baseline.

The meaning of the sample's time point label: baseline before first vaccination. Vaccinee samples came from UK trials COV001 and COV002, including a single-blind randomized controlled phase 2/3 trial of AZD1222 (ChAdOx1 nCoV-19) in healthy adults. Trial participant PBMC samples were collected at day 0 and day 28 after the second dose for TCRbeta chain sequencing. The CDR3 regions of human TCRbeta chains were analyzed by immunosequencing. The paper's processing steps were these. TCRs in the repertoires were compared against a reference library of SARS-CoV-2-specific TCRs that had been generated with the MIRA antigen-specificity platform. Breadth was defined as the fraction of unique TCRs that were SARS-CoV-2-associated, and depth was defined as the fraction of total T cells that were SARS-CoV-2-associated. Using the MIRA data, each spike-specific TCR was assigned both to the spike region to which the TCR was reactive and to a CD4 or CD8 class. Log10-transformed breadth and depth values were compared by one-way ANOVA with Sidak's multiple comparisons tests. Here the immuneACCESS table is served through TCRdb, limited to in-frame sequences with V and J called. Missing clones are a known gap in these copies; in checked studies unresolved V genes cover under half, and the rest lacks a known reason. The V and J calls and clone size are taken from that table; D and trimming were inferred from the DNA. This sample comprises 110,000 to 150,000 clones, about 94% of them detected only once. Clones ranked in the top ten supply just over 5% of the sample.

This specimen consisted of peripheral blood, obtained on day 0 of AZD1222 vaccination. The source of this sequence is an adult in good health. Here the chain combines TRBV7-8 and TRBJ1-2; a tentative D call is TRBD1 (5 bases match). The CDR3 protein sequence reads: CASSLGRRQGDGYTF. The sequence in DNA is TGTGCCAGCAGCTTAGGAAGGCGGCAGGGTGATGGCTACACCTTC.